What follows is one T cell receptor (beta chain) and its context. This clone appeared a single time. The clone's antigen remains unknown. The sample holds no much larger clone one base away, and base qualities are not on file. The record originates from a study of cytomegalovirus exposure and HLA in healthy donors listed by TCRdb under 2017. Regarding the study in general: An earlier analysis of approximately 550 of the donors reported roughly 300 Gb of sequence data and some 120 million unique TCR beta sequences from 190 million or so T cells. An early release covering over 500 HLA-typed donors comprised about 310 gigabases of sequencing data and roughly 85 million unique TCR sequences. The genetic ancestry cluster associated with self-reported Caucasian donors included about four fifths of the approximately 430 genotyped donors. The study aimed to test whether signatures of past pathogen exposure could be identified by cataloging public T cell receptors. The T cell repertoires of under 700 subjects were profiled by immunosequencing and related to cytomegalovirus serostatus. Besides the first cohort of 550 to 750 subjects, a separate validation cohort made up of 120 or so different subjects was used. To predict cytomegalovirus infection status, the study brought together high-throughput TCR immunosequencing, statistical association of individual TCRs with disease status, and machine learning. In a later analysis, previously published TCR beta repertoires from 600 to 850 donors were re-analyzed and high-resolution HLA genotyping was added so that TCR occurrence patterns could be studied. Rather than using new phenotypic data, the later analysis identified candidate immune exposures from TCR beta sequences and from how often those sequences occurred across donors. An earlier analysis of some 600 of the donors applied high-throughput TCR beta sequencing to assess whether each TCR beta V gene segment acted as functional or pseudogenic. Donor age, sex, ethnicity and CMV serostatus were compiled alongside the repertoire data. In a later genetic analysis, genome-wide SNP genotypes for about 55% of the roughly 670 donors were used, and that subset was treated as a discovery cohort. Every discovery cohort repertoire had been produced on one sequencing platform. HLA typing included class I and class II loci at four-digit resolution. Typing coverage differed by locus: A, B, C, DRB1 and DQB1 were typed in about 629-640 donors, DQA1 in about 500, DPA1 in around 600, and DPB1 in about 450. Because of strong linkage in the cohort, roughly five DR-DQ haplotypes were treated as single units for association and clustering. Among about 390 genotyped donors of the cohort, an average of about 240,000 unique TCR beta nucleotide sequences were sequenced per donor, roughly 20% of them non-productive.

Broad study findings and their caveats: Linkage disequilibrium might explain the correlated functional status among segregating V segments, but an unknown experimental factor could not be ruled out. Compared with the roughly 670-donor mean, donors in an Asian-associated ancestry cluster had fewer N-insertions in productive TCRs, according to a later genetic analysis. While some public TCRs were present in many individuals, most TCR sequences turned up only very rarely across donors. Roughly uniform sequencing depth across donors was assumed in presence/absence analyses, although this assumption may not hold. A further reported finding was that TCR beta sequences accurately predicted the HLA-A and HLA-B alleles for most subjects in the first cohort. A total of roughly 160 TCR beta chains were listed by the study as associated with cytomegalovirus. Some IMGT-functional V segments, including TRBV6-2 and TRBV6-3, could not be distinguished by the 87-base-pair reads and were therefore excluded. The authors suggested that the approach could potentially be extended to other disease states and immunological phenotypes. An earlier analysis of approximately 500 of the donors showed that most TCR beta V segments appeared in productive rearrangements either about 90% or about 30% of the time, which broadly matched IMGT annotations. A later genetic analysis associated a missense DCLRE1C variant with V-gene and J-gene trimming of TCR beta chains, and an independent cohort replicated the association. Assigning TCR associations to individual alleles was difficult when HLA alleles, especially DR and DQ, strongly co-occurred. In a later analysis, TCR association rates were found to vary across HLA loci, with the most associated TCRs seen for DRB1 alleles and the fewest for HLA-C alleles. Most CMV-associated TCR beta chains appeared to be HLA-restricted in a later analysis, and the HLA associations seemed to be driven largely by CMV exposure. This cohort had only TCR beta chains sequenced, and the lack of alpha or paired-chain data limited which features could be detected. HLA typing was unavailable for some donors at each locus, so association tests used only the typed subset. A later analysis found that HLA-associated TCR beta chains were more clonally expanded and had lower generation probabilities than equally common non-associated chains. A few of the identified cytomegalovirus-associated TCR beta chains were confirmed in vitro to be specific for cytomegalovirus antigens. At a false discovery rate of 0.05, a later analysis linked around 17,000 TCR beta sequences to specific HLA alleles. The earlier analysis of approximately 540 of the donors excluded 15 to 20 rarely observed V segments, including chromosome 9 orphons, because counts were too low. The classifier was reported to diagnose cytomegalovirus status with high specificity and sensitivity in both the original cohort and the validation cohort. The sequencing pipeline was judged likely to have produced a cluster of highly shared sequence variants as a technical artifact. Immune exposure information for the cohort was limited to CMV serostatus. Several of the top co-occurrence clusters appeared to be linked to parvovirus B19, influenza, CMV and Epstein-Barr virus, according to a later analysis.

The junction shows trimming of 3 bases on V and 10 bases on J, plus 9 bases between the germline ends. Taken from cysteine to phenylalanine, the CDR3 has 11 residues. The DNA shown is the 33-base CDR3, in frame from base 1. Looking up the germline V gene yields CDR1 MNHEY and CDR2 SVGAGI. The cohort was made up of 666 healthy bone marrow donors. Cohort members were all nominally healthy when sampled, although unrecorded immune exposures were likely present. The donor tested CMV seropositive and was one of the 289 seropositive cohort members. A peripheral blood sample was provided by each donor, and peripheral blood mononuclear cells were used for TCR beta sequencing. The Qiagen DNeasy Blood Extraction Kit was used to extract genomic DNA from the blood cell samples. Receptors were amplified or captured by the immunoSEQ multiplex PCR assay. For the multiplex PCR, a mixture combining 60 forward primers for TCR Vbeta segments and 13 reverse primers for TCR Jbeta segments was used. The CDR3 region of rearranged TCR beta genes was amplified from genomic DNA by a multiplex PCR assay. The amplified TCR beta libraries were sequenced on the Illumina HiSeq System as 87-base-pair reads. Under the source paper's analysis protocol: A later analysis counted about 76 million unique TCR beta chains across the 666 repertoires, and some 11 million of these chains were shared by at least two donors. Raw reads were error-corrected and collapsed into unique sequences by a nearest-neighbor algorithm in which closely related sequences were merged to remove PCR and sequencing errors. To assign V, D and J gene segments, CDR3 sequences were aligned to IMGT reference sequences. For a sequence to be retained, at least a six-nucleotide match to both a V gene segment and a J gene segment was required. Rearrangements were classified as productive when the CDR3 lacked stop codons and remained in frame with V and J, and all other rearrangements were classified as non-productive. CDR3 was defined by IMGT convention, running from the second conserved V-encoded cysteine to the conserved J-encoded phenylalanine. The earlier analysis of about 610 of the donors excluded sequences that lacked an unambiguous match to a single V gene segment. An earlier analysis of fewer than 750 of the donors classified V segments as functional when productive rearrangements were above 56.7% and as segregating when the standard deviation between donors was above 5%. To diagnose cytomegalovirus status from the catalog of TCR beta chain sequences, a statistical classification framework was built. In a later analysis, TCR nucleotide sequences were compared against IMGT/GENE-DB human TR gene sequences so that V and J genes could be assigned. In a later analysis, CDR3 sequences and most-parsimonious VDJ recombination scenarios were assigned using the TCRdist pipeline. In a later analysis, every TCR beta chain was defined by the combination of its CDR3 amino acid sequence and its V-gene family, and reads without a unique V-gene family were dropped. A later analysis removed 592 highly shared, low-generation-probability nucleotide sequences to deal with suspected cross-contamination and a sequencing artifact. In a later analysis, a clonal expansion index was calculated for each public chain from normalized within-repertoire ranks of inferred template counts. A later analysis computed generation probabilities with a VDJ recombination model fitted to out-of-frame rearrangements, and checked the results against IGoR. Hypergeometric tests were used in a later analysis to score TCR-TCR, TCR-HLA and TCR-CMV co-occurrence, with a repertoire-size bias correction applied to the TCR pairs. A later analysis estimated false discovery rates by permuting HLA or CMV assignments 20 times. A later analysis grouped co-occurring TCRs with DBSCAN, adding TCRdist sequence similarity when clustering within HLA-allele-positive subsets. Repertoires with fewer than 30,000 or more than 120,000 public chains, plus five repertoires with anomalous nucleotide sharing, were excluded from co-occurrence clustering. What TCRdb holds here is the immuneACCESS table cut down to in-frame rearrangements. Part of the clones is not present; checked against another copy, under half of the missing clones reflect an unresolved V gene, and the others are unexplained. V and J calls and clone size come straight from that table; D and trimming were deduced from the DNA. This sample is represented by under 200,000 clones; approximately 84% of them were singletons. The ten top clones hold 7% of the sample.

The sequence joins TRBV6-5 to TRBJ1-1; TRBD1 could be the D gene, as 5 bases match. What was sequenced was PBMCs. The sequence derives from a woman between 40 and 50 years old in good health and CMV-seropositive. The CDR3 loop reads CASSYAGRAFF. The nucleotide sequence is TGTGCCAGCAGTTATGCAGGGCGAGCTTTCTTT.